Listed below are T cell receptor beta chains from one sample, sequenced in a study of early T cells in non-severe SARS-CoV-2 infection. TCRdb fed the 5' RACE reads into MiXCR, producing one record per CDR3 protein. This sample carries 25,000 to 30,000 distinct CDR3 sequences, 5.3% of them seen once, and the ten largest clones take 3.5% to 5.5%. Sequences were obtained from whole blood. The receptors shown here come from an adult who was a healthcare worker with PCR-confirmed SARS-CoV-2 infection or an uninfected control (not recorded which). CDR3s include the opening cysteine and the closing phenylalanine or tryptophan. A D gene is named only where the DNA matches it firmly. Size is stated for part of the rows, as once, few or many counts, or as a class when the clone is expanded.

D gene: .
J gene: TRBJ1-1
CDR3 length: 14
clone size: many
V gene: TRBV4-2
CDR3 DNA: TGTGCCAGCAGCCCCCAAGGGGATGCTACTGAAGCTTTCTTT
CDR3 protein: CASSPQGDATEAFF

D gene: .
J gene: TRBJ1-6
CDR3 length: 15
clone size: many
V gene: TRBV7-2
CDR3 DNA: TGTGCCAGCAGCTTCGGCCGCAGAAGTAATTCACCCCTCCACTTT
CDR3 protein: CASSFGRRSNSPLHF

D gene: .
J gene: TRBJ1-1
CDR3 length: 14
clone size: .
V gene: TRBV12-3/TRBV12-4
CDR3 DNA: TGTGCCAGCAGTGTAGGACATCAGAACACTGAAGCTTTCTTT
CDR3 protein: CASSVGHQNTEAFF

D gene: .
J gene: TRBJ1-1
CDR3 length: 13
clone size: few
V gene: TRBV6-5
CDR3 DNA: TGTGCCAGCAGTTACGGGGGGGACACTGAAGCTTTCTTT
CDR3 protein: CASSYGGDTEAFF

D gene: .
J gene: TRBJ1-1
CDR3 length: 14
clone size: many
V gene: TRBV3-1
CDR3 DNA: TGTGCCAGCAGCCCACGCTATGGGAACACTGAAGCTTTCTTT
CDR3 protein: CASSPRYGNTEAFF

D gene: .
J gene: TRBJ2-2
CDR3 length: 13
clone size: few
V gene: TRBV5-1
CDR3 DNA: TGCGCCAGCAGCAGGGGGAACACCGGGGAGCTGTTTTTT
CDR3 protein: CASSRGNTGELFF

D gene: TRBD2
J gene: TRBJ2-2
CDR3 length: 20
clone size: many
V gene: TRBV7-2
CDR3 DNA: TGTGCCAGCAGCCCCGCTGGACTAGGCCCCTCGGCTTTGAACACCGGGGAGCTGTTTTTT
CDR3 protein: CASSPAGLGPSALNTGELFF

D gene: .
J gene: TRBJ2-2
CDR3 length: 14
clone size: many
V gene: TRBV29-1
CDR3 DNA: TGCAGCGTTAAGGGCGGGCCGAACACCGGGGAGCTGTTTTTT
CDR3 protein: CSVKGGPNTGELFF

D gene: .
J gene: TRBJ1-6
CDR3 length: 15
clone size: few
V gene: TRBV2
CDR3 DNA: TGTGCCAGCCGTCGACAGGCGGTCTATAATTCACCCCTCCACTTT
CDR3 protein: CASRRQAVYNSPLHF

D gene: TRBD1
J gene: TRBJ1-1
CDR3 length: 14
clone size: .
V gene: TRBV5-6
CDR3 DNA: TGTGCCAGCACCGGGACAGGGTGGGAAACTGAAGCTTTCTTT
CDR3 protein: CASTGTGWETEAFF

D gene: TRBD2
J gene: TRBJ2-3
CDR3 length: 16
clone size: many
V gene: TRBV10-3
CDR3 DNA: TGTGCCATCAATAGCTCCCCCAGACTAGCGACAGATACGCAGTATTTT
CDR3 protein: CAINSSPRLATDTQYF

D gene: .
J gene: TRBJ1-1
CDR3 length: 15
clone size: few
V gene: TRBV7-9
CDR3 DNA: TGTGCCAGCAGCTTATGGGGCAGGGTGAACACTGAAGCTTTCTTT
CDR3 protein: CASSLWGRVNTEAFF